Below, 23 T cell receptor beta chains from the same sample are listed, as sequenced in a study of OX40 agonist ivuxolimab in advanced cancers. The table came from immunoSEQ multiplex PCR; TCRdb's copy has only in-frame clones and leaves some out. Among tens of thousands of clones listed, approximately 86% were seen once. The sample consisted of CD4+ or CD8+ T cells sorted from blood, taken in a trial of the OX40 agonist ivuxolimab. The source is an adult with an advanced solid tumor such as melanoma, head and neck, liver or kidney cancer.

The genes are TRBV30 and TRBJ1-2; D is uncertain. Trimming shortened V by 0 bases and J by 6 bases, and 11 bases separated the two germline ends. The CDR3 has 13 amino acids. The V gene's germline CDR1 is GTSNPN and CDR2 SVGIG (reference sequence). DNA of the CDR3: TGTGCCTGGAGTGTCGGAGGGTCTGATGGCTACACCTTC. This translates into CAWSVGGSDGYTF.

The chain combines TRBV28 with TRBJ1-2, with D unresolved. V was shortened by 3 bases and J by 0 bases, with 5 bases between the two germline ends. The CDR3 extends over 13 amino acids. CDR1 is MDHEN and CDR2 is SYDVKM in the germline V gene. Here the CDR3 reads CASSLPANYGYTF. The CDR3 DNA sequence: TGTGCCAGCAGTTTGCCTGCTAACTATGGCTACACCTTC.

The CDR3 nucleotides read TGTGCCAGCAGCTTGGCCTCCAGGGAAGGCATTCAGTACTTC. Translated: CASSLASREGIQYF. This chain joins TRBV5-4 and TRBJ2-4; D is possibly TRBD1 (5 bases). Trimming shortened V by 0 bases and J by 9 bases, and 13 bases separated the two germline ends. Germline V lookup: CDR1 SGHNT, CDR2 YYREEE (reference sequence). The CDR3 loop spans 14 amino acids.

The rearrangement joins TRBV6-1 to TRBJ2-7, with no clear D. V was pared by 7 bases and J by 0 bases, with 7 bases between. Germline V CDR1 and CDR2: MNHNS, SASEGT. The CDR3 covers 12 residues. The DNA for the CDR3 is TGTGCCAGCATAGGAAGCTCCTACGAGCAGTACGTC. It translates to CASIGSSYEQYV.

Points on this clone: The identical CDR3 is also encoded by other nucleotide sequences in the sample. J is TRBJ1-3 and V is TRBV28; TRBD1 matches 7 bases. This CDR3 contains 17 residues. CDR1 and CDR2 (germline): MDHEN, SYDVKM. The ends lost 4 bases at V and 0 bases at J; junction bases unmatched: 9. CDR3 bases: TGTGCCAGCAGTTCCCCGGGACAGTTACCCTCTGGAAACACCATATATTTT. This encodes CASSSPGQLPSGNTIYF.

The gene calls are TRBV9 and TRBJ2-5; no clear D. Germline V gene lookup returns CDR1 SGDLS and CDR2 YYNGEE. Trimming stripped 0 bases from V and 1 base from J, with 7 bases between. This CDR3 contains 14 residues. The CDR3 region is CASSVEAVQETQYF. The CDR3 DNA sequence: TGTGCCAGCAGCGTAGAGGCAGTCCAAGAGACCCAGTACTTC.

This CDR3 is CASSQIPSGYTF. In DNA form, the CDR3 reads TGCGCCAGCAGTCAAATCCCGTCTGGCTACACCTTC. This chain joins TRBV23-1 and TRBJ1-2, with unresolved D. TRBV23-1 is an ORF, with its function uncertain. Trimming took 2 bases from V and 7 from J, leaving 8 bases between them. There are 12 residues in the CDR3.

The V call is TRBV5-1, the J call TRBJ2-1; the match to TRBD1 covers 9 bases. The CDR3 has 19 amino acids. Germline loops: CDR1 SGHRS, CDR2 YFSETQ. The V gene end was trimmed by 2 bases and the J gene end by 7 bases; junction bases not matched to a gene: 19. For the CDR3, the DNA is TGCGCCAGCAGCTTACACGGGACAGGGTCGGTTAGCGTCGAGAATGAGCAGTTCTTC. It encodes CASSLHGTGSVSVENEQFF.

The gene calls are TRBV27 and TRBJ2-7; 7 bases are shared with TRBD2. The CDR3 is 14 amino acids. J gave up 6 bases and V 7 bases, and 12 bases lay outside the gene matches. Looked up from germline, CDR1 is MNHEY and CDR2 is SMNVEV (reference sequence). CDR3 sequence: CASTQVGGSSEQYF. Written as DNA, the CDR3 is TGTGCCAGCACCCAGGTGGGCGGGAGTTCCGAGCAGTACTTC.

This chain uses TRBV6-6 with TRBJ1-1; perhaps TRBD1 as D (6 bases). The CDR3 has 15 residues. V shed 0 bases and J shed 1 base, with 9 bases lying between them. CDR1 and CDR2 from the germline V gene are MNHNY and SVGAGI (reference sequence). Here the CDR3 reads CASSYSWDKNTEAFF. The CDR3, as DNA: TGTGCCAGCAGTTACTCGTGGGACAAGAACACTGAAGCTTTCTTT.

The CDR3 DNA reads TGTGCCAGCAGTTCTTTCACAGATACGCAGTATTTT. The encoded protein is CASSSFTDTQYF. The chain links TRBV6-1 to TRBJ2-3, with unresolved D. Per germline, CDR1 MNHNS and CDR2 SASEGT. With 5 bases removed from V and 2 bases from J, the gap between germline ends came to 5 bases. This CDR3 comprises 12 residues.

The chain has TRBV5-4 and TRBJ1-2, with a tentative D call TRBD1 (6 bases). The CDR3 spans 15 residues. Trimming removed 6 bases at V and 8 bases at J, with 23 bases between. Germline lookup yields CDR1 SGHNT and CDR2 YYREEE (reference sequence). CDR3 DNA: TGTGCCAGCACCTCCTCTGGGGGGCGAGTGATGGGCTACACCTTC. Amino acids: CASTSSGGRVMGYTF.

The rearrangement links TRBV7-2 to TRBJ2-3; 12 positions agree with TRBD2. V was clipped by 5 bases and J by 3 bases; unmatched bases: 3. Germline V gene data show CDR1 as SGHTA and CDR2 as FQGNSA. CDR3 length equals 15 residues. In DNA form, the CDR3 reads TGTGCCAGCAGCCTAACTAGCGGGGGGACAGATACGCAGTATTTT. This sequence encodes CASSLTSGGTDTQYF. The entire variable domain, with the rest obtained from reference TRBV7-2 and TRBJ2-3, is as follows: GAGVSQSPSNKVTEKGKDVELRCDPISGHTALYWYRQSLGQGLEFLIYFQGNSAPDKSGLPSDRFSAERTGGSVSTLTIQRTQQEDSAVYLCASSLTSGGTDTQYFGPGTRLTVL.

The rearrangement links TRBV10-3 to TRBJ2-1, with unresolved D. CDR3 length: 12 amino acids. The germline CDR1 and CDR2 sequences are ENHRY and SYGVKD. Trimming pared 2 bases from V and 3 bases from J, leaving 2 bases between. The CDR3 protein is CAISEDYNEQFF. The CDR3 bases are TGTGCCATCAGTGAGGACTACAATGAGCAGTTCTTC.

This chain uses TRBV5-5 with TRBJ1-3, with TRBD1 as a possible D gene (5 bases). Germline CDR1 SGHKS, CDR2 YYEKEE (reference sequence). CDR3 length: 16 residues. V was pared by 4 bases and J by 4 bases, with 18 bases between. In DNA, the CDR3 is TGTGCCAGCAGCCTACCGGGGCAAAAGGAAGGAAACACCATATATTTT. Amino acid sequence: CASSLPGQKEGNTIYF.

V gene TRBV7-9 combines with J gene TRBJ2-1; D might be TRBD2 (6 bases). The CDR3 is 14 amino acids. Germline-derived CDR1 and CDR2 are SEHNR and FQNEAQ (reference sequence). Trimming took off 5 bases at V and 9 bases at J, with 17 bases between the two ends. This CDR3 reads CASSRATGGIEQFF. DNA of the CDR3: TGTGCCAGCAGCCGCGCGACTGGAGGGATTGAGCAGTTCTTC.

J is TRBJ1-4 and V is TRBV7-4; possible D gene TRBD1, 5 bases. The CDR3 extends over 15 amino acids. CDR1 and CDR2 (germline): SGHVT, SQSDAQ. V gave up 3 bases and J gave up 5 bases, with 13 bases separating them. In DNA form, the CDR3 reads TGTGCCAGCAGCTTTTCGCTGGGGCTCAATGAAAAACTGTTTTTT. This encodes CASSFSLGLNEKLFF.

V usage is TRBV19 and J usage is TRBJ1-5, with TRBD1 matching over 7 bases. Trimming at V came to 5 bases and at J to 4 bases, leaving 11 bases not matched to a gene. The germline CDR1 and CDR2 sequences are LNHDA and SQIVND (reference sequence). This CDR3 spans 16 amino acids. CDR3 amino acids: CASSSSIGTENQPQHF. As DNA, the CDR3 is TGTGCCAGTAGTTCCTCTATCGGGACAGAAAATCAGCCCCAGCATTTT.

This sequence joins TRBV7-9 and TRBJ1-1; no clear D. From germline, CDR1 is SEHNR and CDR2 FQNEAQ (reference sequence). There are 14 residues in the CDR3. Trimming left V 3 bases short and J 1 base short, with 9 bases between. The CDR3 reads CASSLARANTEAFF. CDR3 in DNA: TGTGCCAGCAGCTTGGCCAGAGCGAACACTGAAGCTTTCTTT.

The CDR3 DNA is TGTGCCAGCAGTCTGGGGGGCCCAGGGGGGGACGAGCAGTACTTC. It is translated as CASSLGGPGGDEQYF. The chain couples TRBV5-4 to TRBJ2-7; D may match TRBD1 or TRBD2 (7 bases each). This CDR3 region has 15 residues. With 5 bases removed from V and 5 bases from J, the gap between germline ends came to 20 bases. Germline V gene sequence: CDR1 SGHNT, CDR2 YYREEE (reference sequence).

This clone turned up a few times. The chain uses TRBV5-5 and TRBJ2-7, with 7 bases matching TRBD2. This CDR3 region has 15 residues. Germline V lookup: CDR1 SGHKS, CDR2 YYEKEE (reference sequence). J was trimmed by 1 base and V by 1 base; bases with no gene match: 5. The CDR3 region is CASSLTPGLSYEQYF. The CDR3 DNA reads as TGTGCCAGCAGCTTGACGCCGGGACTATCCTACGAGCAGTACTTC.

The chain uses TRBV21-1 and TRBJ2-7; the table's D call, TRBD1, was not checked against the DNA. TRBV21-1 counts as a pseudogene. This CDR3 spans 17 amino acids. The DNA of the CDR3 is TGTGCCAGCAGCAAAAAAGGGGACAGTCTAAGATACTACGAGCAGTACTTC. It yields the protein CASSKKGDSLRYYEQYF.

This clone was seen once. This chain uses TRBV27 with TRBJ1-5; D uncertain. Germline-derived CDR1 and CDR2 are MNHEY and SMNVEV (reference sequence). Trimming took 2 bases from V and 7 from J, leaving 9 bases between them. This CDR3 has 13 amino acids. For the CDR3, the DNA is TGTGCCAGCAGTTTAGTCGTAGGGCAGCCCCAGCATTTT. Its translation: CASSLVVGQPQHF.